This T cell receptor beta chain is from a study of blood T cell repertoires in COVID-19 (TCRdb year 2020). With regard to the full study: Collaborator samples came from the United States, Italy and Spain and covered acute and convalescent phases of COVID-19. The material from the prospective study consisted of cDNA or gDNA derived from T cells, B-cell-depleted T cells, or PBMCs. The dataset comprised deeply sampled blood TCRbeta repertoires from subjects exposed to, actively infected with, or recovered from COVID-19. The repertoires were made available in a free public database intended to serve as a resource for research on the immune response to SARS-CoV-2. Samples were obtained from the ongoing ImmuneRACE study (first 160 participants) and from 950 to 1,500 subjects provided by 6 global collaborators. Nearly every sample came with metadata listing a de-identified subject ID, COVID-19 status, age in years and sex. Where available, HLA class I and class II types were taken from metadata supplied by the sample provider and were not determined by assay-based typing.

TCRbeta CDR3 regions were amplified from genomic DNA using the immunoSEQ Assay, a bias-controlled multiplex PCR. On the study's bioinformatics: Within the assay, amplification of reference gene primers was used to estimate how many nucleated cells each sample contained. Sequence reads were collapsed and filtered to measure the absolute abundance of every unique TCRbeta CDR3 rearrangement. For each sample, productive Simpson clonality was calculated by taking the square root of Simpson's diversity index across productive rearrangements. This immuneACCESS table, as held by TCRdb, lists in-frame sequences with V and J called but not all clones. Of the missing ones, under half trace to an unresolved V gene in checked studies; the others have no known cause. V, J and clone size were drawn from that table, and D and trimming were deduced from the DNA. This sample lists about 87,000 clones; roughly four fifths were detected once. Together, the top ten hold more than 2% of the sample.

Beyond this particular receptor, the publication reports: The quantity of clinical and demographic metadata differed by source and by participant and was supplied without curation.

The CDR3 has 13 amino acids, counting the end cysteine and phenylalanine. The sequence is cut down to CDR3 DNA, 39 bases in frame from base 1. V is reduced by 2 bases and J by 3 bases, leaving a spacing of 7 bases between them. Taken from the germline V gene, the CDR1 and CDR2 loops are LGHNA and YNFKEQ. Each collaborating institution followed its own protocols to collect whole blood in K2EDTA tubes. For TCRbeta analysis, collaborator samples were shipped as frozen whole blood, as isolated PBMCs, or as DNA extracted from either sample type. Comment on this clone: There is no known antigen for this receptor. Base qualities are not provided; no much larger clone lies one nucleotide away.

Sequencing was carried out using peripheral blood. This chain joins TRBV4-2 to TRBJ1-1; no D gene can be assigned with confidence. This receptor was obtained from a woman in her seventies with acute or convalescent COVID-19. In nucleotides, the sequence is TGTGCCAGCAGCCAAACCCGGGACACTGAAGCTTTCTTT. Its protein product is CASSQTRDTEAFF.